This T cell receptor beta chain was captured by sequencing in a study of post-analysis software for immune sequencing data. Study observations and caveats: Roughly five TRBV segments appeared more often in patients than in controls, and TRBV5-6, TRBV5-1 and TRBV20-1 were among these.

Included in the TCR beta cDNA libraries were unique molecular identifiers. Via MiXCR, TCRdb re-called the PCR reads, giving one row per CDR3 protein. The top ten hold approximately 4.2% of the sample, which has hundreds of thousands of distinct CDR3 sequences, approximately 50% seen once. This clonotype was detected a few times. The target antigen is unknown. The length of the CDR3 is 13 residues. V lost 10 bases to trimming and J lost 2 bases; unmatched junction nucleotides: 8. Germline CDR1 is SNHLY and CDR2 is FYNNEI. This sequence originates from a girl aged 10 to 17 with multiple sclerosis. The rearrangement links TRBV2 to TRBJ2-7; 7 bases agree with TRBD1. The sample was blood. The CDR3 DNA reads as TGTGCCACTGCTAGGGGGCTACCCTACGAGCAGTACTTC. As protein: CATARGLPYEQYF.